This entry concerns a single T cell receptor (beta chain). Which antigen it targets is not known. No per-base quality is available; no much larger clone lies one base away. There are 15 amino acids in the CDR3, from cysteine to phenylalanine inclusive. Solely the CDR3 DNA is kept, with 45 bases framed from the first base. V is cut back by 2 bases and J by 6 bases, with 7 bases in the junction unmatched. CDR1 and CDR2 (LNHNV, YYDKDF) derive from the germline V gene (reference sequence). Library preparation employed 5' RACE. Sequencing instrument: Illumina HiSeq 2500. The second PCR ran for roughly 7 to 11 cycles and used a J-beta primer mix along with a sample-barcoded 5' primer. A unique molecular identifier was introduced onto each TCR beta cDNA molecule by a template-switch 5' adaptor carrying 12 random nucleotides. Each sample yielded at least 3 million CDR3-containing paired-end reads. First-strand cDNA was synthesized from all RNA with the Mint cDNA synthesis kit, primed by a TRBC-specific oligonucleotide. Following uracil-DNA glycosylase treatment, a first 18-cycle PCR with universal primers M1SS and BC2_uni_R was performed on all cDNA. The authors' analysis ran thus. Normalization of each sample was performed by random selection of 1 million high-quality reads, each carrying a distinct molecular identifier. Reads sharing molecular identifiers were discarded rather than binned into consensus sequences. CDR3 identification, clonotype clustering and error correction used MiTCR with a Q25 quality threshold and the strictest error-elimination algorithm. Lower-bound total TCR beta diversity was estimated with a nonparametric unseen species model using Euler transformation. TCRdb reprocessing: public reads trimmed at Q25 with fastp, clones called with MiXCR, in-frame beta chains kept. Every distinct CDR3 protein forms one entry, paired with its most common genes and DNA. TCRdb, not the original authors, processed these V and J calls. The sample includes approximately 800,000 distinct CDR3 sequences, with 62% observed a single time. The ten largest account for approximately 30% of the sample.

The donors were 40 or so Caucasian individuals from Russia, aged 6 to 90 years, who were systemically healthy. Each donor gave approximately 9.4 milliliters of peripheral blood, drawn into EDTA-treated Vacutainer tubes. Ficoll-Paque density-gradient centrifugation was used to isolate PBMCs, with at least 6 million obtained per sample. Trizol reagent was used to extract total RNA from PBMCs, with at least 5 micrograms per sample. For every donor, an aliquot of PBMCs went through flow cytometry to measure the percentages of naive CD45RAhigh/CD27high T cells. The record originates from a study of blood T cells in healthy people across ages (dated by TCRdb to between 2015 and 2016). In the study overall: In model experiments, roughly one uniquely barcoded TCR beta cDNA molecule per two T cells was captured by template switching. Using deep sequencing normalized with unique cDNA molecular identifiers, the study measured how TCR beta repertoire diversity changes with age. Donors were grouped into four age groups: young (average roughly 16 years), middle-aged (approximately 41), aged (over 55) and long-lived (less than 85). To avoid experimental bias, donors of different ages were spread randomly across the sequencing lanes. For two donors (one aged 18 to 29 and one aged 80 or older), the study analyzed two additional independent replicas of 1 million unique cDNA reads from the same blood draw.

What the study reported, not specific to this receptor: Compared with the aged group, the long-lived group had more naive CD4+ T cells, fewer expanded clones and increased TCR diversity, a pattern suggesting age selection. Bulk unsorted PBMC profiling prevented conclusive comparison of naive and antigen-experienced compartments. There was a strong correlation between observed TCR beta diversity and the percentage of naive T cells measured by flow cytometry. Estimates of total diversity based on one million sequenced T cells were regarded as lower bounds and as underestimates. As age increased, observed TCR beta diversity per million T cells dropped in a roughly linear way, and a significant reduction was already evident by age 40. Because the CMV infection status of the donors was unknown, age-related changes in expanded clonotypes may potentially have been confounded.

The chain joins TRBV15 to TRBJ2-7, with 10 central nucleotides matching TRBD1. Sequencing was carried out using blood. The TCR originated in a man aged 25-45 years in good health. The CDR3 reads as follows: CATSRRGTGVSEQYF. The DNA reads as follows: TGTGCCACCAGCAGAAGAGGGACAGGGGTGAGCGAGCAGTACTTC.